Presented here are 5 T cell receptor beta chains from one specimen sequenced in a study of T cells in Graves' hyperthyroidism and ophthalmopathy. Amplification yielded TCR beta CDR3 regions, with RNA transcripts as the source. With the HTBI primer set, the TCR CDR3 went through a first round of RT-PCR. TCRdb itself ran the multiplex PCR reads through MiXCR, one entry per CDR3 protein. The sample yields about 210,000 distinct CDR3 sequences, 15% to 20% seen once. The source material was blood. The receptors here all came from a man in his forties or fifties with Graves' hyperthyroidism.

V is TRBV5-1 and J is TRBJ2-3; 14 positions match TRBD2. The CDR3 spans 16 residues. In germline, CDR1 is SGHRS, CDR2 YFSETQ. V was pared by 0 bases and J by 4 bases, with 1 base of the junction left unmatched. The CDR3 region is CASSLATSGGADTQYF. For the CDR3, the DNA is TGCGCCAGCAGCTTGGCGACTAGCGGGGGGGCAGATACGCAGTATTTT.

This clonotype was detected ten times or more. The chain is built from TRBV7-6 and TRBJ2-7; D gene unclear. Germline V gives CDR1 SGHVS, CDR2 FNYEAQ. The CDR3 has 13 amino acids. V gave up 8 bases and J gave up 6 bases, with 17 bases separating them. The CDR3 DNA reads as TGTGCCAGCGGACGAGCGTTGGGTTCCGAGCAGTACTTC. Amino acids: CASGRALGSEQYF.

This clonotype was picked up many times. The V gene is TRBV9, the J gene TRBJ2-7; 11 positions agree with TRBD2. V was pared by 0 bases and J by 5 bases, with 7 bases of the junction left unmatched. The germline CDR1 and CDR2 sequences are SGDLS and YYNGEE. CDR3 length equals 16 residues. The CDR3 nucleotides read TGTGCCAGCAGCGTAGCAACAGGGACTAGCGGCAACGAGCAGTACTTC. It translates to CASSVATGTSGNEQYF.

The chain recombines TRBV3-1 with TRBJ2-3; D not resolved. V was trimmed by 3 bases and J by 9 bases, leaving 7 bases between them. From germline, CDR1 is LGHDT and CDR2 YNNKEL (reference sequence). The length of the CDR3 is 11 residues. As DNA, the CDR3 is TGTGCCAGCAGCCATGGCGGAACGCAGTATTTT. It translates to CASSHGGTQYF.

This clonotype showed up many times. The genes are TRBV12-3 or TRBV12-4 and TRBJ1-2, with D perhaps TRBD1 (5 bases). The CDR3 runs to 11 residues. V was trimmed by 5 bases and J by 7 bases, leaving 8 bases between them. CDR3 loop: CASSPGFGYTF. CDR3 sequence (DNA): TGTGCCAGCAGTCCAGGGTTTGGCTACACCTTC.